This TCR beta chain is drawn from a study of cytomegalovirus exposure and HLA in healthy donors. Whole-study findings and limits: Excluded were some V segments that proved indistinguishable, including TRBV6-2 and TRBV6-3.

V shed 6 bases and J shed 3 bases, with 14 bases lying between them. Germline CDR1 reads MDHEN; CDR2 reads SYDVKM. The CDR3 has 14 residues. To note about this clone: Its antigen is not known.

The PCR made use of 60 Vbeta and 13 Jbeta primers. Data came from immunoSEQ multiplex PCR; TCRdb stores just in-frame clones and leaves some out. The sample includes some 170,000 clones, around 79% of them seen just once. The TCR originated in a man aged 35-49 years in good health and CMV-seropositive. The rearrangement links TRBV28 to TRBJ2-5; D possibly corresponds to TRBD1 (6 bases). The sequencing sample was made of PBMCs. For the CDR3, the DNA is TGTGCCAGCAGCCCTCCAAACAGGGAAGAGACCCAGTACTTC. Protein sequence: CASSPPNREETQYF.